This is a list of T cell receptor beta chains from one sample in a study of spatial heterogeneity in lung cancer. TCRdb analysed the 5' RACE reads with MiXCR anew, one entry per CDR3 protein. This table has some 85,000 distinct CDR3 sequences, 15% to 25% appearing once. Specimen: PBMCs, collected at surgery. These receptors came from a male donor with early-stage non-small cell lung cancer. Both conserved end residues are part of each CDR3. A D gene is named only where the DNA matches it firmly. Rows give clone size only sometimes, using once, few, many, or a class for an expanded clone.

v_call: TRBV19
j_call: TRBJ1-2
clone_size: few
d_call: -
cdr3_aa: CASSREGVNYGYTF

v_call: TRBV28
j_call: TRBJ1-5
clone_size: few
d_call: -
cdr3_aa: CASSHGGPNQPQHF

v_call: TRBV3-1
j_call: TRBJ2-6
clone_size: -
d_call: TRBD2
cdr3_aa: CASSLSAGVPSGANVLTF

v_call: TRBV7-6
j_call: TRBJ2-1
clone_size: -
d_call: -
cdr3_aa: CASSEGKEYNEQFF

v_call: TRBV18
j_call: TRBJ2-5
clone_size: -
d_call: -
cdr3_aa: CASSPPQPTMETQYF

v_call: TRBV7-9
j_call: TRBJ2-3
clone_size: -
d_call: -
cdr3_aa: CASSSSPLSTDTQYF

v_call: TRBV6-6
j_call: TRBJ1-1
clone_size: -
d_call: -
cdr3_aa: CANRGTKGTEAFF

v_call: TRBV4-3
j_call: TRBJ1-4
clone_size: few
d_call: -
cdr3_aa: CASSQVTGLNEKLFF

v_call: TRBV9
j_call: TRBJ2-5
clone_size: few
d_call: TRBD2
cdr3_aa: CASSVELAGRGETQYF

v_call: TRBV9
j_call: TRBJ2-1
clone_size: -
d_call: -
cdr3_aa: CASSVGTLHNEQFF

v_call: TRBV2
j_call: TRBJ2-1
clone_size: -
d_call: -
cdr3_aa: CASSKRLRECDEQFF

v_call: TRBV29-1
j_call: TRBJ2-5
clone_size: few
d_call: -
cdr3_aa: CSAPVLASAQETQYF

v_call: TRBV6-6
j_call: TRBJ2-1
clone_size: -
d_call: TRBD2
cdr3_aa: CASSSTSGSSDEQFF

v_call: TRBV5-1
j_call: TRBJ2-3
clone_size: few
d_call: TRBD1
cdr3_aa: CASSPRQGNTDTQYF

v_call: TRBV5-1
j_call: TRBJ2-3
clone_size: -
d_call: TRBD2
cdr3_aa: CASSLGLAGRDTQYF

v_call: TRBV7-2
j_call: TRBJ1-6
clone_size: many
d_call: -
cdr3_aa: CASSLAVGALHF

v_call: TRBV29-1
j_call: TRBJ2-1
clone_size: few
d_call: -
cdr3_aa: CSAYRVRDEQFF

v_call: TRBV11-2
j_call: TRBJ2-1
clone_size: -
d_call: -
cdr3_aa: CASSPRFRKNNEQFF

v_call: TRBV9
j_call: TRBJ2-3
clone_size: -
d_call: -
cdr3_aa: CASSPPTTDTQYF

v_call: TRBV27
j_call: TRBJ2-2
clone_size: -
d_call: -
cdr3_aa: CASSFLGELFF

v_call: TRBV6-5
j_call: TRBJ2-3
clone_size: -
d_call: -
cdr3_aa: CASRLGRSPGDTQYF

v_call: TRBV5-6
j_call: TRBJ1-4
clone_size: -
d_call: -
cdr3_aa: CASSREGATNEKLFF

v_call: TRBV7-8
j_call: TRBJ2-7
clone_size: many
d_call: TRBD1
cdr3_aa: CASSWVTGGYEQYF

v_call: TRBV27
j_call: TRBJ2-4
clone_size: few
d_call: -
cdr3_aa: CASSLGRGVQYF

v_call: TRBV20-1
j_call: TRBJ2-3
clone_size: once
d_call: -
cdr3_aa: CSAHRDKRSQYF

v_call: TRBV5-1
j_call: TRBJ1-2
clone_size: many
d_call: -
cdr3_aa: CASSPGRSYGYTF

v_call: TRBV4-1
j_call: TRBJ1-2
clone_size: -
d_call: -
cdr3_aa: CASSPNQGANYGYTF

v_call: TRBV12-5
j_call: TRBJ1-1
clone_size: -
d_call: -
cdr3_aa: CASGLLGPTEAFF

v_call: TRBV9
j_call: TRBJ2-7
clone_size: few
d_call: -
cdr3_aa: CASSVGPRGNYEQYF

v_call: TRBV9
j_call: TRBJ2-7
clone_size: many
d_call: TRBD1
cdr3_aa: CASSVDPDRASYEQYF

v_call: TRBV5-1
j_call: TRBJ2-1
clone_size: -
d_call: TRBD2
cdr3_aa: CASSLWGLAGDGYNEQFF

v_call: TRBV7-9
j_call: TRBJ1-1
clone_size: few
d_call: TRBD1
cdr3_aa: CASSLWHRGDTEAFF

v_call: TRBV20-1
j_call: TRBJ2-3
clone_size: few
d_call: -
cdr3_aa: CSARQGDTQYF